The clone carrying this T cell receptor (beta chain) was seen many times. The source of the sample is a study of regulatory T cells in long-lasting Graves disease. The TCR beta library used iRepertoire HTBI primers with Arm-PCR amplification of CDR3. TCRdb processed the multiplex PCR reads anew with MiXCR; each CDR3 protein has one entry. The data show a few hundred thousand distinct CDR3 sequences, approximately 20% seen once. Indicated time point: newly diagnosed GD, antithyroid drugs for less than 3 months. The TCR library was made from RNA extracted from PBMCs. Trimming at V came to 4 bases and at J to 7 bases, leaving 9 bases not matched to a gene. The germline V gene has CDR1 LGHDT and CDR2 YNNKEL (reference sequence). The CDR3 contains 16 residues. These same records also appear under a second study, on T cells in Graves' hyperthyroidism and ophthalmopathy.

The clonotype was recovered from a woman in her twenties or thirties with Graves disease. Here the sequenced sample was peripheral blood mononuclear cells (PBMCs), taken at new diagnosis, from a patient treated with antithyroid drugs. The chain has TRBV3-1 and TRBJ2-1, with 11 bases lining up with TRBD2. CDR3 nucleotides: TGTGCCAGCAGCCGCCTTAGCGGGGGGGCCAGAAATGAGCAGTTCTTC. Its protein is CASSRLSGGARNEQFF.